The sequence of this TCR beta chain was determined in a study of blood T cell repertoires in COVID-19. Participant age was roughly 18 to 95 years, and participants resided in around 24 US areas. Grouping used clinical history reported by participants in a survey and questionnaire. Cohort 3 donors were reported recovered after two negative PCRs, clearance, or symptom resolution. Only in-frame clones appear in the TCRdb table, and some are missing; sequencing was by immunoSEQ multiplex PCR. The sample includes a few hundred thousand clones, about 80% of them seen just once. Trimming at V came to 1 base and at J to 6 bases, leaving 6 bases not matched to a gene. Germline CDR1 and CDR2: SGHRS and YFSETQ. This CDR3 has 15 amino acids.

This receptor was taken from a man aged 40-49 years who had recovered from COVID-19. The specimen was PBMCs or T cells enriched from blood (not recorded which). J is TRBJ2-1 and V is TRBV5-1, with 8 bases fitting TRBD1. CDR3 sequence reads: CASSLSGQGSNEQFF. The CDR3 DNA reads TGCGCCAGCAGCTTGAGTGGACAGGGATCCAATGAGCAGTTCTTC.